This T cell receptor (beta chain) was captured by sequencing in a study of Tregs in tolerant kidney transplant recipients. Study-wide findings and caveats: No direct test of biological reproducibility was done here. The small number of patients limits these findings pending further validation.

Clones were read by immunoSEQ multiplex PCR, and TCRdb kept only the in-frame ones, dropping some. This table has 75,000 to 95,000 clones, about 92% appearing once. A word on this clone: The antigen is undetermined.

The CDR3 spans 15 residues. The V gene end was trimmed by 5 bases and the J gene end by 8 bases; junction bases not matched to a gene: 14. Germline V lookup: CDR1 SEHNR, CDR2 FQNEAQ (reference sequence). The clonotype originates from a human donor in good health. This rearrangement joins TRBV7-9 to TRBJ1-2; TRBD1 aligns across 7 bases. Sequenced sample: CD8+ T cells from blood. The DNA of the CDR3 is TGTGCCAGCAGCCCCCCCTTACGAGACAGGGACGGCTACACCTTC. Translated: CASSPPLRDRDGYTF.